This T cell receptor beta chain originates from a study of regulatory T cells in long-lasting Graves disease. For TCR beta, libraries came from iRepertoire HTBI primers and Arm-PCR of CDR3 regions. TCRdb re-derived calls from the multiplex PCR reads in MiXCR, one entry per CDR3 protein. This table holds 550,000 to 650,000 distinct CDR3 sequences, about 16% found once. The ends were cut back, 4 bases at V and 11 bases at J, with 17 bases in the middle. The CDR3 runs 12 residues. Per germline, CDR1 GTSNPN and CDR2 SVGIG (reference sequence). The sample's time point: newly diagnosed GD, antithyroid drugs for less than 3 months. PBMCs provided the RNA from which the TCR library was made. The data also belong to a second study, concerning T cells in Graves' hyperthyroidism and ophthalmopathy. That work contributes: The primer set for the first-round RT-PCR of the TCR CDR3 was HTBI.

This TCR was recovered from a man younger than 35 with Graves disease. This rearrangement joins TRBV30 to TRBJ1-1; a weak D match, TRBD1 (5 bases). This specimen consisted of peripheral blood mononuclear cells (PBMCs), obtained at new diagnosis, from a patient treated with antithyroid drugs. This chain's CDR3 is CAWNDGKGRAFF. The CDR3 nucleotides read TGTGCCTGGAATGACGGGAAGGGGAGGGCTTTCTTT.